Detailed here is one TCR beta chain. Its antigen is unknown. The input lacks base qualities; no much larger clone sits a single base away. All of the isolated RNA was reverse transcribed with the High Capacity cDNA Reverse Transcription Kit, so expressed TCRB transcripts were sequenced. Deep immunoSEQ sequencing was applied to naive, central memory and regulatory T cell samples, giving an average of approximately 3.8 million total reads per sample. Sorted cells were lysed in RLT buffer, and RNA was extracted using DNase-treated RNeasy Micro or Mini kits according to cell number. Each cell subset was processed separately to prevent cross-contamination, with patient and healthy donor samples processed together. Using the immunoSEQ multiplex PCR, TCRB sequences were amplified from cDNA into 87-bp fragments spanning the CDR3 region. Sequencing of the amplicons was performed on the Illumina HiSeq platform. Per the authors' processing: PCR bias was corrected computationally using synthetic template baselines, and reads within Hamming distance 2 were collapsed, with unmergeable singletons discarded. Reads were aligned against IMGT so that V, D and J genes, CDR3 length and insertions or deletions at six rearrangement sites could be assigned. Within each subset, clonotype counts were normalized to sorted cell number, after which true diversity and Gini coefficients were computed with the tcR R package. The overlap coefficient, calculated on TCRB nucleotide sequences, was used to measure repertoire sharing. Out-of-frame TCRB sequences from naive cells were analyzed to stand in for the pre-selection repertoire. The table was pulled from immuneACCESS by TCRdb, which kept in-frame rearrangements only. Such tables lose some clones; where checked, under half of the loss comes from unresolved V genes, and the rest has no known cause. The V and J calls and clone size are taken from that table; D and trimming were inferred from the DNA. The sample contains under 400,000 clones, roughly 12% of them found a single time. Of the sample, 0.015% to 0.02% falls within the top ten clones.

From each donor, a single peripheral blood sample of approximately 0.11 L on average was drawn into heparinised tubes. A BD FACSAria II and a panel including CD45RO, CCR7, CD25, CD127, CD95 and CD27 were used to sort naive, central memory, regulatory and stem cell-like memory CD4+ T cells. A purity above 98% was achieved for all sorted populations. PBMCs were isolated right away by Lymphoprep density gradient centrifugation and were stained directly, without culture. Samples were stained and sorted in pairs, with one healthy donor and one patient per experiment, so that batch effects were minimized. At the junction V is shortened by 1 base and J by 7 bases, with 13 bases in between. Based on the germline V gene (reference sequence), the CDR1 and CDR2 sequences are GTSNPN and SVGIG. The CDR3 numbers 14 residues from cysteine through phenylalanine. CDR3 DNA only is kept here, 42 bases in frame from base 1.

The data were taken from a study of beta chain features in type 1 diabetes listed by TCRdb under 2018. In the study overall: Patients and healthy donors did not differ in mean age, gender distribution, total cell number or subset yield. Across all samples, approximately 100 million sorted cells were examined, and cell number per subset correlated strongly with RNA yield. In the study, TCRB repertoires of sorted circulating CD4+ T cell subsets from recently diagnosed type 1 diabetes patients were compared with those of matched healthy donors. Whereas all 28 donors provided naive and central memory subsets, regulatory and stem cell-like memory subsets were isolated from just 8 patients and roughly 8 healthy donors. What the research found in general, with its limitations: At VDJ recombination sites, type 1 diabetes patients had fewer insertions and more deleted nucleotides, which implies abnormalities in thymic rearrangement. A moderate but significant shortening of TCRB CDR3 length was observed in type 1 diabetes patients in all four CD4+ subsets. PCR might favor shorter templates, but patient and control samples were amplified and corrected together, so any skew would affect both groups equally. Because cDNA was sequenced instead of genomic DNA, highly expressing activated cells could be over-represented, though the groups showed no difference in activation or CD3 levels. Because small numbers of individuals were included in the HLA sub-analyses, any influence of HLA type on TCRB rearrangement was left unresolved. Naive, central memory and regulatory TCRB repertoires appeared more similar among patients than among healthy donors.

The TCR comes from a man aged 18 to 30 in good health. Sequenced material: naive CD4+ T cells from blood. The cell subset or site label, read with the paper, signifies: true naive CD4+ T cells. The chain is assembled from TRBV30 and TRBJ2-2, with a tentative D gene TRBD1 over 6 matching bases. The nucleotides are TGTGCCTGGAGTGCTCGACAGGATATCGGGGAGCTGTTTTTT. This encodes CAWSARQDIGELFF.